Below, 25 T cell receptor beta chains from the same sample are listed, as sequenced in a study of OX40 agonist ivuxolimab in advanced cancers. Clones were read by immunoSEQ multiplex PCR, and TCRdb kept only the in-frame ones, dropping some. The data contain 58,000 or so clones, 65% to 90% of them singletons. Here the sequenced sample was CD4+ or CD8+ T cells sorted from blood, taken in a trial of the OX40 agonist ivuxolimab. The receptor set was obtained from an adult with an advanced solid tumor such as melanoma, head and neck, liver or kidney cancer.

This chain's CDR3 is CASSGGGKETQYF. In nucleotides, the CDR3 is TGTGCCAGCAGTGGGGGGGGCAAAGAGACCCAGTACTTC. The J gene is TRBJ2-5, the V gene TRBV2; tentative D call: TRBD2 (7 bases). Germline V CDR1 and CDR2: SNHLY, FYNNEI. The length of the CDR3 is 13 residues. Deletions cut 4 bases from V and 3 bases from J, with 9 bases between.

V gene TRBV7-9 combines with J gene TRBJ1-5; D uncertain. The V end was cut by 5 bases, the J end by 4 bases, with 9 bases between. Germline V CDR1 and CDR2: SEHNR, FQNEAQ (reference sequence). The CDR3 is 13 residues long. The chain's CDR3 is CASSRIENQPQHF. CDR3 DNA sequence: TGTGCCAGCAGCCGAATCGAGAATCAGCCCCAGCATTTT.

The rearrangement uses TRBV5-8 and TRBJ2-7; 8 positions match TRBD1. Germline V CDR1 and CDR2: SGHTS, YDEGEE. The J segment lost 5 bases and the V segment lost 0 bases, leaving 4 bases of the junction unmatched. This CDR3 is 14 amino acids long. The CDR3 here is CASSLGTGNHEQYF. The CDR3 DNA follows: TGTGCCAGCAGCTTGGGGACAGGGAATCACGAGCAGTACTTC.

The CDR3 here is CASREQANTGELFF. The CDR3 DNA reads TGTGCCAGTAGAGAACAGGCGAACACCGGGGAGCTGTTTTTT. The chain combines TRBV19 with TRBJ2-2; possible D gene TRBD1, 5 bases. The V gene lost 6 bases and the J gene lost 0 bases, with 8 bases spanning the gap. The CDR3 is 14 amino acids. Germline loops: CDR1 LNHDA, CDR2 SQIVND (reference sequence).

The chain has TRBV5-1 and TRBJ1-1; the D is unclear. There are 14 residues in the CDR3. V was shortened by 2 bases and J by 0 bases, with 8 bases between the two germline ends. CDR1 and CDR2 from the germline V gene are SGHRS and YFSETQ. Written as DNA, the CDR3 is TGCGCCAGCAGCTTAGGCAGTCTGAACACTGAAGCTTTCTTT. This translates into CASSLGSLNTEAFF.

This chain joins TRBV2 and TRBJ1-1; maybe TRBD1 (6 bases). V was cut by 6 bases and J by 4 bases, with 9 bases left in between. Germline loops: CDR1 SNHLY, CDR2 FYNNEI. This CDR3 comprises 12 residues. The CDR3 DNA follows: TGTGCCAGCAGCACAGGGTTCACTGAAGCTTTCTTT. Translated, it gives CASSTGFTEAFF.

This sequence joins TRBV10-1 and TRBJ1-2; D ambiguous. There are 14 residues in the CDR3. The germline gives CDR1 WNHNN, CDR2 SYGVQD (reference sequence). V was cut by 11 bases and J by 3 bases, with 19 bases left in between. The CDR3 region is CAPLPHPSYYGYTF. The CDR3 nucleotides read TGCGCCCCCCTCCCACACCCCAGCTACTATGGCTACACCTTC.

The chain carries TRBV20-1 and TRBJ2-5; D is perhaps TRBD1 or TRBD2 (5 bases each). The CDR3 loop spans 11 amino acids. V lost 1 base and J lost 5, with 5 bases in between. Germline-derived CDR1 and CDR2 are DFQATT and SNEGSKA (reference sequence). The CDR3 loop is CSARGDETQYF. The CDR3 DNA reads TGCAGTGCTAGAGGGGACGAGACCCAGTACTTC.

The chain carries TRBV9 and TRBJ2-7, with D maybe TRBD1 (6 bases). Germline V gives CDR1 SGDLS, CDR2 YYNGEE. V lost 4 bases, J lost 4 bases, and 18 bases lay in between. The CDR3 spans 15 residues. The CDR3 region has the DNA TGTGCCAGCAGCCCGACCGGGACATCGGGGTACGAGCAGTACTTC. This sequence encodes CASSPTGTSGYEQYF.

This clone occurred once. The DNA of the CDR3 is TGCGCCAGCAGCGCCCATGAGGTGGAGGGATGGAGGGGAGTCTACGAGCAGTACTTC. Encoded protein: CASSAHEVEGWRGVYEQYF. The chain links TRBV5-1 to TRBJ2-7; weak D call: TRBD2 (6 bases). V gave up 4 bases and J gave up 3 bases, with 29 bases separating them. Germline assignment: CDR1 SGHRS and CDR2 YFSETQ. This CDR3 spans 19 amino acids. The full variable domain, in which reference TRBV5-1 and TRBJ2-7 provide the parts outside the CDR3, is KAGVTQTPRYLIKTRGQQVTLSCSPISGHRSVSWYQQTPGQGLQFLFEYFSETQRNKGNFPGRFSGRQFSNSRSEMNVSTLELGDSALYLCASSAHEVEGWRGVYEQYFGPGTRLTVT.

This clone was counted once. V gene TRBV9 combines with J gene TRBJ1-6; 8 bases align to TRBD1. This CDR3 is 16 amino acids long. Per germline, CDR1 SGDLS and CDR2 YYNGEE. The V and J ends lost 0 bases and 7 bases, in that order; junction bases with no gene match: 6. The DNA of the CDR3 is TGTGCCAGCAGCGTAGAGGGGACAGGAGGCAATTCACCCCTCCACTTT. This sequence encodes CASSVEGTGGNSPLHF. The variable domain in full, completed from reference TRBV9 and TRBJ1-6, reads DSGVTQTPKHLITATGQRVTLRCSPRSGDLSVYWYQQSLDQGLQFLIQYYNGEERAKGNILERFSAQQFPDLHSELNLSSLELGDSALYFCASSVEGTGGNSPLHFGNGTRLTVT.

This chain joins TRBV2 and TRBJ1-5; D ambiguous. The CDR3 spans 14 residues. CDR1 and CDR2 from the germline V gene are SNHLY and FYNNEI. V was shortened by 7 bases and J by 0 bases, with 10 bases between the two germline ends. The CDR3 loop is CASTAGTSNQPQHF. CDR3 DNA: TGTGCCAGCACGGCGGGCACTAGCAATCAGCCCCAGCATTTT.

The chain joins TRBV9 to TRBJ1-5; D not resolved. This CDR3 has 13 residues. Germline V gene lookup returns CDR1 SGDLS and CDR2 YYNGEE. Trimming pared 2 bases from V and 6 bases from J, leaving 9 bases between. This chain's CDR3 is CASSVGVSQPQHF. CDR3 nucleotide sequence: TGTGCCAGCAGCGTTGGAGTAAGTCAGCCCCAGCATTTT.

J is TRBJ2-7 and V is TRBV5-4; 7 bases agree with TRBD2. The ends lost 2 bases at V and 0 bases at J; junction bases unmatched: 5. Germline V gene sequence: CDR1 SGHNT, CDR2 YYREEE (reference sequence). CDR3 length equals 15 residues. The CDR3 DNA follows: TGTGCCAGCAGCTTCGGGGGGTCTAGCTCCTACGAGCAGTACTTC. Translating gives CASSFGGSSSYEQYF.

The chain employs TRBV6-1 and TRBJ2-7; 8 bases fit TRBD1. Germline loops: CDR1 MNHNS, CDR2 SASEGT. This CDR3 is built from 17 residues. V gave up 3 bases and J gave up 1 base; unmatched junction bases: 11. The CDR3 DNA follows: TGTGCCAGCAGTGATCGACAGGGGTTGTATGGGTCCTACGAGCAGTACTTC. Residues: CASSDRQGLYGSYEQYF.

J is TRBJ2-5 and V is TRBV7-2, with D perhaps assigned TRBD1 or TRBD2 (5 bases each). CDR1 is SGHTA and CDR2 is FQGNSA in the germline V gene. Trimming removed 3 bases from V and 1 base from J, with 12 bases in between. The CDR3 is 15 amino acids. Here the CDR3 DNA reads TGTGCCAGCAGCTTCGGGGCGGACGTCCAAGAGACCCAGTACTTC. Its protein product is CASSFGADVQETQYF.

As DNA, the CDR3 is TGTGCCAGCAGGAGACTAGCCCTCTCCTACGAGCAGTACTTC. Its protein is CASRRLALSYEQYF. The gene calls are TRBV6-1 and TRBJ2-7; 7 bases map to TRBD2. Germline trimming cut 6 bases from V and 0 bases from J; bases unmatched to any gene: 5. This CDR3 contains 14 residues. Germline assignment: CDR1 MNHNS and CDR2 SASEGT.

The chain is built from TRBV5-4 and TRBJ1-1; D is ambiguous. This CDR3 has 15 residues. Per germline, CDR1 SGHNT and CDR2 YYREEE (reference sequence). The V end lost 3 bases, the J end lost 1 base, and 13 bases lay between the germline ends. CDR3 nucleotide sequence: TGTGCCAGCAGCTCCGGCCCCTTAGAGAACACTGAAGCTTTCTTT. Amino acids: CASSSGPLENTEAFF.

This chain connects TRBV5-1 to TRBJ2-5; tentative D call: TRBD2 (6 bases). Germline CDR1 and CDR2: SGHRS and YFSETQ. The V end lost 0 bases, the J end lost 5 bases, and 17 bases lay between the germline ends. CDR3 length: 16 residues. The CDR3 region has the DNA TGCGCCAGCAGCTTGGGGCCGGGGGTGGAAGGGGAGACCCAGTACTTC. Its protein product is CASSLGPGVEGETQYF. Supplemented by reference TRBV5-1 and TRBJ2-5, the full variable domain reads KAGVTQTPRYLIKTRGQQVTLSCSPISGHRSVSWYQQTPGQGLQFLFEYFSETQRNKGNFPGRFSGRQFSNSRSEMNVSTLELGDSALYLCASSLGPGVEGETQYFGPGTRLLVL.

This clone was counted a single time. The gene calls are TRBV10-3 and TRBJ2-1, with D tentatively TRBD2 (7 bases). Germline-derived CDR1 and CDR2 are ENHRY and SYGVKD. There are 20 residues in the CDR3. V was cut by 6 bases and J by 3 bases, with 30 bases left in between. CDR3 DNA sequence: TGTGCCATCAGCGGGCACGCGGGGGCTAAGGCAGGTGACAACTACAATGAGCAGTTCTTC. This codes for CAISGHAGAKAGDNYNEQFF.

Only one count was recorded for this clone. The chain recombines TRBV18 with TRBJ1-5; TRBD1 matches at 10 bases. Trimming took 6 bases from V and 5 from J; bases not matched to a gene: 7. The CDR3 loop spans 15 amino acids. CDR1 and CDR2 (germline): KGHSH, LQKENI. The CDR3 DNA is TGTGCCAGCTCGCCAGTCGGGACAGGGGATCAGCCCCAGCATTTT. It is translated as CASSPVGTGDQPQHF.

The rearrangement uses TRBV11-2 and TRBJ2-7; either TRBD1 or TRBD2 may fit D (5 bases each). Per the germline V gene, CDR1 is SGHAT and CDR2 is FQNNGV. This CDR3 has 15 residues. Trimming stripped 0 bases from V and 2 bases from J, with 11 bases between. CDR3 DNA: TGTGCCAGCAGCTTAGAGAGGGGACCGACCTACGAGCAGTACTTC. As protein: CASSLERGPTYEQYF.

This clone was found once. The chain combines TRBV21-1 with TRBJ1-5. TRBV21-1 is reported as a pseudogene. This CDR3 has 14 residues. The CDR3 nucleotides are TGTGCCAGCAGCTCCCAGGAGGGTGAGCAGCCCCAGCATTTT. It specifies CASSSQEGEQPQHF.

The rearrangement joins TRBV21-1 to TRBJ2-7; TRBD2 reflects the table's D call only, with no check against the DNA. TRBV21-1 is annotated as a pseudogene. The CDR3 spans 13 residues. This CDR3 reads CASSPGGHYEQYF. In DNA, the CDR3 is TGTGCCAGCAGCCCCGGGGGGCACTACGAGCAGTACTTC.

The chain links TRBV6-1 to TRBJ1-3; perhaps TRBD1 as D (6 bases). V was trimmed by 8 bases and J by 0 bases, leaving 11 bases between them. The CDR3 has 14 amino acids. The germline gives CDR1 MNHNS, CDR2 SASEGT. CDR3 coding DNA: TGTGCCAGCGGGGGCCATGACTCTGGAAACACCATATATTTT. It yields the protein CASGGHDSGNTIYF.